Listed here are 3 T cell receptor beta chains from one sample, sequenced in a study of T cells in Graves' hyperthyroidism and ophthalmopathy. RNA transcripts gave rise to amplified TCR beta CDR3 regions. The primer set for the first-round RT-PCR of the TCR CDR3 was HTBI. MiXCR was run by TCRdb on the multiplex PCR reads, yielding one entry per CDR3 protein. This sample yields approximately 510,000 distinct CDR3 sequences, of which 35% to 50% are seen a single time; about two fifths belongs to the top ten. The sequenced sample was peripheral blood or thyroid tissue (not recorded which). The receptors were sampled from an adult woman with Graves' disease, either hyperthyroidism or ophthalmopathy (not recorded which).

This clonotype was seen at least ten times. The chain uses TRBV6-2 or TRBV6-3 and TRBJ1-1; unclear D gene. From germline, CDR1 is MNHEY and CDR2 SVGEGT. This CDR3 has 14 residues. V was cut by 2 bases and J by 3 bases, with 10 bases left in between. CDR3 sequence reads: CASSYGGADTEAFF. The CDR3 region has the DNA TGTGCCAGCAGTTACGGAGGTGCTGACACTGAAGCTTTCTTT.

The chain is built from TRBV7-2 and TRBJ2-7; 7 nucleotides align to TRBD2. V shed 3 bases, J shed 3 bases, and the junction held 5 bases outside the gene matches. This CDR3 has 14 amino acids. CDR1 and CDR2 (germline): SGHTA, FQGNSA. In nucleotides, the CDR3 is TGTGCCAGCAGCTTGGGGCGGGAGATCTACGAGCAGTACTTC. Protein: CASSLGREIYEQYF.

This clonotype was found many times. The chain carries TRBV12-3 or TRBV12-4 and TRBJ1-3; the D is unclear. V was cut by 6 bases and J by 0 bases, with 3 bases left in between. The CDR3 length is 12 residues. CDR3 coding DNA: TGTGCCAGCAGGCTCTCTGGAAACACCATATATTTT. This gives the protein CASRLSGNTIYF.